This section outlines one TCR beta chain sequence together with its context. The clone's antigen remains unknown. The input lacks base qualities; no much larger clone sits a single base away. The time point label, as the study defines it: baseline before first vaccination. Samples from vaccinated people were obtained from the UK trials COV001 and COV002, which included a single-blind randomized controlled phase 2/3 trial of AZD1222 (ChAdOx1 nCoV-19) in healthy adults. For TCRbeta chain sequencing, PBMC samples from trial participants were taken at day 0 and at day 28 after the second dose. The CDR3 starts with the cysteine, ends with the phenylalanine, and has 12 residues. The only DNA kept is the CDR3, 36 bases in frame from the first base. CDR1 MNHEY and CDR2 SMNVEV were looked up in the germline V gene (reference sequence). V and J are truncated by 6 bases and 2 bases respectively, leaving an intervening sequence of 6 bases.

This sample was taken from a study of T cell responses to AZD1222 COVID-19 vaccine (dated by TCRdb to the early 2020s). With respect to the entire study: Because spike-specific TCR depth and breadth did not differ between the two schedules, AZD1222 recipients who got a second dose at roughly 4 weeks were pooled with those who got a second dose at roughly 12 weeks. TCR sequencing covered roughly 230 trial participants: 200 to 220 given two doses of AZD1222 and approximately 26 given two doses of MenACWY control vaccine. Trial participants were enrolled by age into 18-55, 56-69 and 70-plus year subgroups, with about 150, 28 and 57 TCR-sequenced participants respectively.

The CDR3 regions of human TCRbeta chains were analyzed by immunosequencing. From the authors' description of their analysis: TCRs in the repertoires were compared against a reference library of SARS-CoV-2-specific TCRs that had been generated with the MIRA antigen-specificity platform. Breadth was defined as the fraction of unique TCRs that were SARS-CoV-2-associated, and depth was defined as the fraction of total T cells that were SARS-CoV-2-associated. Using the MIRA data, each spike-specific TCR was assigned both to the spike region to which the TCR was reactive and to a CD4 or CD8 class. Log10-transformed breadth and depth values were compared by one-way ANOVA with Sidak's multiple comparisons tests. The immuneACCESS repertoire file appears here via TCRdb, limited to in-frame rearrangements. These files lack a portion of the clones; in checked studies, under half of the deficit traces to unresolved V genes, and the cause of the others is not known. V and J calls plus clone size are reproduced from that table; the DNA served to infer D and trimming. A total of tens of thousands of clones appear in this sample, roughly 90% of them only once. The ten largest account for approximately 6.2% of the sample.

Overall study results and their limits: Because no day 14 peak-response samples were available, repertoires were characterized only after the peak T cell response. Conclusions about previously exposed vaccinees were limited because only a handful of AZD1222 recipients were SARS-CoV-2 seropositive at baseline. Participants were mostly white British and included more females than males, and it was suggested by the authors that clonal diversity may have been underestimated. The whole spike protein was spanned by vaccine-associated CD4 TCRs, and dominant responses were seen in regions 160-218 and 743-854. The 56-69-year group was small, and its depth increase did not reach significance, likely because of low power. Spike-specific TCR breadth and depth rose significantly after two AZD1222 doses compared with day 0 and with MenACWY recipients. Reportedly, close to half of the unique spike-specific TCRs recognized epitopes lying outside the regions that are mutated in the B.1.351 and B.1.1.7 variants.

The sequence is built from TRBV27 and TRBJ2-3; a confident D gene designation cannot be given. This clonotype was obtained from an adult in good health. Here the sequenced sample was peripheral blood, taken on day 0 of AZD1222 vaccination. The CDR3 region reads CASRHITDTQYF. The nucleotide sequence reads as follows: TGTGCCAGCAGGCACATCACAGATACGCAGTATTTT.